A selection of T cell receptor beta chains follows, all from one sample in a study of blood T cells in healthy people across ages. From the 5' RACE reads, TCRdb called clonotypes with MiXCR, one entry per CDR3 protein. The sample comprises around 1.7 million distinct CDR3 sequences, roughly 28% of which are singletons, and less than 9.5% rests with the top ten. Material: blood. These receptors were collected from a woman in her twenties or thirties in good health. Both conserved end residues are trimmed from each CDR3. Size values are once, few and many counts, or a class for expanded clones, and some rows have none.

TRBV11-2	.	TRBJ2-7	ASSRHTSGGPYTYEQY
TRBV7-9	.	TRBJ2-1	ASSLSGTSGWSSYNEQF
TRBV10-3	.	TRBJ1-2	AISALPENYGYT
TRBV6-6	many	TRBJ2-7	ASSTIYEQY
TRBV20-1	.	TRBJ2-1	SAMAAGGSDEQF
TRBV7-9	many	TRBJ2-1	ASSQGLAVNEQF
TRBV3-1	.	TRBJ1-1	ASSQAAGELGAF
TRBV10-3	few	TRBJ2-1	AIRGGLAGLSYNEQF
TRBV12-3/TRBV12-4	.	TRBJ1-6	ASSAGQGVPLH
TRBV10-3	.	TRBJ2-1	AISEGLAGGNEQF
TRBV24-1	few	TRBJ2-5	ATSDGLAGAQETQY
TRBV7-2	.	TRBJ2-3	ASSLNSGGAKDTQY
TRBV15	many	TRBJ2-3	ATSSTSASTDTQY
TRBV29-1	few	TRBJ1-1	SVERTGDTEAF
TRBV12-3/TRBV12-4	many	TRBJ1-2	ASSPRDTGRYGYT
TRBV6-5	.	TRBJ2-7	ASSYAEPSYEQY